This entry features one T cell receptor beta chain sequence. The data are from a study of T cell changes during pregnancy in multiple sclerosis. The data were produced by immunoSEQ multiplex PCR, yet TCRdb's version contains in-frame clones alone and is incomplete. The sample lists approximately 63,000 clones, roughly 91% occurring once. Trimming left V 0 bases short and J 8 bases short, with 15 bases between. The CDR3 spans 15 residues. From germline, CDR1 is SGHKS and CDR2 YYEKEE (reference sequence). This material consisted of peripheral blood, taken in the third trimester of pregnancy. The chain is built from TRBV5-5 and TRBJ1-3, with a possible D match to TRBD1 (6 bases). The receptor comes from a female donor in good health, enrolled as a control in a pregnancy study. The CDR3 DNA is TGTGCCAGCAGCTTGGTTGCGTCAGGGGCACACACCATATATTTT. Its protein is CASSLVASGAHTIYF.